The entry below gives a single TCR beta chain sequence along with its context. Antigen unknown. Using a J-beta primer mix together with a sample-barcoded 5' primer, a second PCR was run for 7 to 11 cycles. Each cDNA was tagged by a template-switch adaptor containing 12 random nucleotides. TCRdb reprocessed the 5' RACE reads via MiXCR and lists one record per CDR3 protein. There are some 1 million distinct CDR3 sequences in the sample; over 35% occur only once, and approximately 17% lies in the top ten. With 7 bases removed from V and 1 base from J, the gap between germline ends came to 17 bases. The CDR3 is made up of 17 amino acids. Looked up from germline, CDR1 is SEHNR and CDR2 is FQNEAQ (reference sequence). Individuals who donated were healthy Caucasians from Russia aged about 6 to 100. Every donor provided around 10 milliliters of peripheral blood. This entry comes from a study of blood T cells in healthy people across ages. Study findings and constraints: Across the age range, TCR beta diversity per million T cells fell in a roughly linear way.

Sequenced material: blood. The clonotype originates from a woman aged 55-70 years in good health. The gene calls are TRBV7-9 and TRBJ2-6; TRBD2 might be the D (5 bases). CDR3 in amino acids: CASNLMSGGSGANVLTF. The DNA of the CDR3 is TGTGCCAGCAATCTAATGAGCGGCGGTTCTGGGGCCAACGTCCTGACTTTC.